The entry below describes one T cell receptor beta chain. Antigen: not known. Germline lookup yields CDR1 SGDLS and CDR2 YYNGEE. V lost 0 bases to trimming and J lost 3 bases; unmatched junction nucleotides: 3. This CDR3 region has 15 residues. This sample is part of a study of radiotherapy plus CTLA-4 blockade in lung cancer. Study-wide context: Objective responses occurred in about a sixth of patients; around 31% had disease control. Study results and caveats: Clones derived from tumor TCRs expanded in blood after radiotherapy plus ipilimumab.

Those patients who had chemo-refractory metastatic non-small-cell lung cancer were given focal radiation along with CTLA-4 blockade through ipilimumab. Sequencing used immunoSEQ multiplex PCR; TCRdb keeps in-frame clones, though not all of them. The sample comprises roughly 92,000 clones, approximately 83% of which are singletons, and 2% to 2.5% rests with the top ten. The TCR sequence derives from a human donor with non-small cell lung cancer who had a partial response to radiotherapy plus ipilimumab. The source material was peripheral blood, sampled from a patient treated with radiotherapy plus ipilimumab. The chain carries TRBV9 and TRBJ2-7; 10 positions match TRBD2. The CDR3 here is CASSVEPSGSYEQYF. CDR3 coding DNA: TGTGCCAGCAGCGTAGAGCCTAGCGGGAGCTACGAGCAGTACTTC.